The rows below give T cell receptor beta chains drawn from one sample of a study of CD8 T cells in Susac syndrome. MiXCR, run by TCRdb on the immunoSEQ multiplex PCR reads, gives a single entry per CDR3 protein. The data contain about 400,000 distinct CDR3 sequences, 75% to 90% of them singletons. Sample: CD8+ T cells from PBMCs. The receptors were sampled from a human donor with multiple sclerosis. Each CDR3 is given with its conserved first and last residue. The D gene is left open where the match is weak. Clone size appears in some rows only: once, few, many, or a class for an expanded clone.

d_call	clone_size	j_call	v_call	cdr3_nt	cdr3_aa
TRBD1	once	TRBJ2-1	TRBV19	TGTGCCAGTAGTATGGGGACAGGGTATTACAATGAGCAGTTCTTC	CASSMGTGYYNEQFF
TRBD2	-	TRBJ2-3	TRBV2	TGTGCCAGCAGGGGGAGAGGACAGAGCGGGGGAAGCACAGATACGCAGTATTTT	CASRGRGQSGGSTDTQYF
TRBD2	-	TRBJ2-7	TRBV11-2	TGTGCCAGCAGCCCAACGGGACTAGCGGGTTTTTCGTGGGTTGTGGCCCACCACGAGCAGTACTTC	CASSPTGLAGFSWVVAHHEQYF
-	-	TRBJ1-1	TRBV7-2	TGTGCCAGCAGCTTAGCAGTTTGGCAGGGATTGAACACTGAAGCTTTCTTT	CASSLAVWQGLNTEAFF
TRBD2	-	TRBJ2-1	TRBV2	TGTGCCAGCACAATAGCGGGACATATTGAGCAGTTCTTC	CASTIAGHIEQFF
-	-	TRBJ1-4	TRBV7-2	TGTGCCAGCAGCTTAGGCTGGTTTTCTAATGAAAAACTGTTTTTT	CASSLGWFSNEKLFF
TRBD1	-	TRBJ1-1	TRBV10-3	TGTGCCAGCGGAATCAGGGGGGAGATGGGCACTGAAGCTTTCTTT	CASGIRGEMGTEAFF
-	once	TRBJ1-2	TRBV29-1	TGCAGCGTTGAAGTTTCGACAGGCCTCAACTATGGCTACACCTTC	CSVEVSTGLNYGYTF
-	-	TRBJ2-1	TRBV27	TGTGCCAGCAGTTTCGGCGGGTCCAACAATGAGCAGTTCTTC	CASSFGGSNNEQFF
TRBD2	-	TRBJ2-1	TRBV27	TGTGCCAGCAGTTCCCTAGCGGGACAATACAATGAGCAGTTCTTC	CASSSLAGQYNEQFF
TRBD2	few	TRBJ2-7	TRBV12-3/TRBV12-4	TGTGCCAGCAGTGGACTAGCAGGCGAGCAGTACTTC	CASSGLAGEQYF